These 18 T cell receptor beta chains were sequenced from one sample in a study of blood T cell repertoires in COVID-19. Sequenced by immunoSEQ multiplex PCR; TCRdb stores in-frame clones only, minus some. The table lists some 250,000 clones, more than 75% of them singletons. The sample was PBMCs or T cells enriched from blood (not recorded which). These receptors all stem from a woman aged 40 to 50 with acute COVID-19.

The chain recombines TRBV18 with TRBJ1-2; TRBD1 might be the D (6 bases). Between the trimmed V and J ends, which lost 1 base and 5 bases, there was a span of 17 bases. CDR3 length: 16 amino acids. Germline V lookup: CDR1 KGHSH, CDR2 LQKENI. The CDR3 spells CASSPRLTGHTYGYTF. The CDR3, as DNA: TGTGCCAGCTCACCACGGCTCACAGGGCATACGTATGGCTACACCTTC.

This chain uses TRBV7-6 with TRBJ2-5, with D possibly matching TRBD2 (5 bases). The CDR3 has 14 residues. The germline V gene has CDR1 SGHVS and CDR2 FNYEAQ. With 0 bases removed from V and 5 bases from J, the gap between germline ends came to 10 bases. The CDR3 loop is CASSLATGGETQYF. The CDR3 nucleotides are TGTGCCAGCAGCTTAGCGACGGGCGGGGAGACCCAGTACTTC.

J is TRBJ2-2 and V is TRBV18, with 10 positions matching TRBD2. This CDR3 is 18 amino acids long. The germline V gene has CDR1 KGHSH and CDR2 LQKENI. V gave up 6 bases and J gave up 0 bases; unmatched junction bases: 10. CDR3 sequence reads: CASSRRASGRANTGELFF. CDR3 in DNA: TGTGCCAGCTCCCGGAGGGCTAGCGGGAGAGCGAACACCGGGGAGCTGTTTTTT.

This chain uses TRBV18 with TRBJ2-3; a weak D match, TRBD1 (7 bases). This CDR3 contains 14 residues. Between the trimmed V and J ends, which lost 3 bases and 4 bases, there was a span of 11 bases. Germline CDR1 reads KGHSH; CDR2 reads LQKENI. CDR3 in amino acids: CASSPAGQSDTQYF. The CDR3 DNA reads as TGTGCCAGCTCACCCGCGGGACAGTCAGATACGCAGTATTTT.

J is TRBJ2-3 and V is TRBV7-7, with 10 bases lining up with TRBD1. The V and J ends lost 11 bases and 2 bases, in that order; junction bases with no gene match: 10. The CDR3 covers 15 residues. Germline CDR1 and CDR2: SSHAT and FNYEAQ (reference sequence). The CDR3: CAYLWDRGDTDTQYF. As DNA, the CDR3 is TGTGCCTACCTGTGGGACAGGGGTGACACAGATACGCAGTATTTT.

This clone was seen a handful of times. The rearrangement links TRBV19 to TRBJ2-1; 7 positions agree with TRBD1. V lost 6 bases to trimming and J lost 7 bases; unmatched junction nucleotides: 9. Germline V gene lookup returns CDR1 LNHDA and CDR2 SQIVND (reference sequence). The CDR3 is made up of 14 amino acids. Here the CDR3 reads CASRPDRRANEQFF. CDR3 DNA sequence: TGTGCCAGTAGACCGGACAGGCGAGCTAATGAGCAGTTCTTC.

The rearrangement links TRBV9 to TRBJ1-3; D is unclear. The germline CDR1 and CDR2 sequences are SGDLS and YYNGEE. This CDR3 is built from 15 residues. Trimming shortened V by 0 bases and J by 1 base, and 8 bases separated the two germline ends. The CDR3 sequence is CASSVVPFSGNTIYF. In DNA form, the CDR3 reads TGTGCCAGCAGCGTAGTTCCGTTTTCTGGAAACACCATATATTTT.

A few counts support this clone. The chain recombines TRBV5-1 with TRBJ1-2; 8 bases agree with TRBD1. The trim removed 7 bases at V and 10 bases at J, leaving 15 bases unmatched. The germline gives CDR1 SGHRS, CDR2 YFSETQ. The CDR3 sequence is 14 residues long. The DNA for the CDR3 is TGCGCCAGCCAGGGGGCGGACAGGGCGGATGTCTACACCTTC. This translates into CASQGADRADVYTF.

The rearrangement links TRBV6-5 to TRBJ1-1, with D hard to call. The CDR3 length is 13 residues. Germline V gene sequence: CDR1 MNHEY, CDR2 SVGAGI. V lost 8 bases to trimming and J lost 0 bases, with 10 bases between them. DNA for the CDR3: TGTGCCAGCGCTGACACCATGAACACTGAAGCTTTCTTT. This translates into CASADTMNTEAFF.

J is TRBJ2-7 and V is TRBV4-2; 7 bases fit TRBD1. Unmatched junction bases numbered 13, after V lost 0 bases and J lost 5 bases. Per germline, CDR1 LGHNA and CDR2 YNFKEQ. The CDR3 totals 17 residues. CDR3 region: CASSQDVGRQGIHEQYF. CDR3 nucleotide sequence: TGTGCCAGCAGCCAAGATGTCGGAAGACAGGGAATCCACGAGCAGTACTTC.

This chain uses TRBV4-3 with TRBJ2-1; a weak D match, TRBD2 (6 bases). CDR3 length equals 15 residues. Germline CDR1 reads LGHNA; CDR2 reads YSLEER. V was trimmed by 0 bases and J by 7 bases, leaving 13 bases between them. The CDR3 DNA follows: TGCGCCAGCAGCCAAGATGCGGGATCGTTAAATGAGCAGTTCTTC. It translates to CASSQDAGSLNEQFF.

The chain joins TRBV4-1 to TRBJ1-3, with D possibly being TRBD1 (5 bases). Trimming pared 2 bases from V and 8 bases from J, leaving 10 bases between. CDR1 and CDR2 (germline): MGHRA, YSYEKL. The CDR3 covers 13 residues. The CDR3 nucleotides are TGCGCCAGCAGCCAATTTTTAGGGGACACCATATATTTT. It specifies CASSQFLGDTIYF.

The DNA for the CDR3 is TGTGCCAGCTCACCCACGACGGTCGGAGGACAGGGAATGACACCCCTCCACTTT. This translates into CASSPTTVGGQGMTPLHF. This chain links TRBV18 with TRBJ1-6; 8 positions agree with TRBD1. The V gene's germline CDR1 is KGHSH and CDR2 LQKENI. The trim removed 3 bases at V and 11 bases at J, leaving 18 bases unmatched. This CDR3 is built from 18 residues. Together with reference TRBV18 and TRBJ1-6, the CDR3 gives the full variable domain: NAGVMQNPRHLVRRRGQEARLRCSPMKGHSHVYWYRQLPEEGLKFMVYLQKENIIDESGMPKERFSAEFPKEGPSILRIQQVVRGDSAAYFCASSPTTVGGQGMTPLHFGNGTRLTVT.

CDR3: CASRTDPGNSPLHF. The CDR3 DNA is TGTGCCAGCAGGACTGATCCCGGGAATTCACCCCTCCACTTT. The V gene is TRBV28, the J gene TRBJ1-6; D not resolved. V was shortened by 6 bases and J by 7 bases, with 13 bases between the two germline ends. Per germline, CDR1 MDHEN and CDR2 SYDVKM. This CDR3 has 14 residues. Full variable domain (remainder filled in from reference TRBV28 and TRBJ1-6): DVKVTQSSRYLVKRTGEKVFLECVQDMDHENMFWYRQDPGLGLRLIYFSYDVKMKEKGDIPEGYSVSREKKERFSLILESASTNQTSMYLCASRTDPGNSPLHFGNGTRLTVT.

The chain is built from TRBV7-2 and TRBJ1-5, with a possible D match to TRBD1 (5 bases). With 3 bases removed from V and 5 bases from J, the gap between germline ends came to 5 bases. CDR1 is SGHTA and CDR2 is FQGNSA in the germline V gene. The CDR3 consists of 12 residues. CDR3 in amino acids: CASSFRDQPQHF. Here the CDR3 DNA reads TGTGCCAGCAGCTTCAGGGATCAGCCCCAGCATTTT.

The chain combines TRBV2 with TRBJ2-1; 7 bases line up with TRBD2. V dropped 7 bases and J dropped 4; count of bases not matched to a gene: 7. The germline gives CDR1 SNHLY, CDR2 FYNNEI. The CDR3 loop spans 14 amino acids. CDR3 nucleotides: TGTGCCAGCATACGGGAGGCCAGTTACAATGAGCAGTTCTTC. It codes for CASIREASYNEQFF.

This clone occurred once. The chain carries TRBV7-9 and TRBJ1-6; 9 nucleotides agree with TRBD1. Germline CDR1 SEHNR, CDR2 FQNEAQ (reference sequence). V lost 5 bases, J lost 7 bases, and 15 bases stayed unmatched. The CDR3 runs to 18 residues. This chain's CDR3 is CASSLSRTGDLLNSPLHF. In DNA form, the CDR3 reads TGTGCCAGCAGCCTCTCAAGGACAGGGGACCTTCTCAATTCACCCCTCCACTTT.

This clone has just one count. V gene TRBV9 combines with J gene TRBJ2-1, with D possibly TRBD2 on 5 matching bases. Trimming shortened V by 4 bases and J by 6 bases, and 14 bases separated the two germline ends. This CDR3 has 14 amino acids. Germline V gene data show CDR1 as SGDLS and CDR2 as YYNGEE. The CDR3, as DNA: TGTGCCAGCAGCCCCTCCGAGGGATTCAATGAGCAGTTCTTC. It encodes CASSPSEGFNEQFF.